The subject of this entry is one T cell receptor beta chain. The data originate from a study of control samples from healthy donors and cancer patients. Sequencing used immunoSEQ multiplex PCR; TCRdb keeps in-frame clones, though not all of them. The sample lists under 200,000 clones, nearly 96% seen once, with around 0.92% in the top ten. V lost 3 bases and J 6 bases, leaving 14 bases between the germline ends. The CDR3 spans 14 residues. The V gene's germline CDR1 is KGHSH and CDR2 LQKENI. This chain connects TRBV18 to TRBJ1-2; weak D call: TRBD1 (5 bases). This TCR was recovered from a woman between 25 and 40 years old in good health. Source material: blood. CDR3: CASSPPGRPDGYTF. The CDR3 DNA sequence: TGTGCCAGCTCACCTCCGGGACGGCCAGATGGCTACACCTTC.